Given below is one TCR beta chain in context. Its antigen is still unknown. The data belong to a study of cytomegalovirus exposure and HLA in healthy donors. Across the study: Among the 398 genotyped donors, 81% were placed in the Caucasian-associated ancestry cluster. General study points: For most TCR beta V segments, an earlier analysis put the productive rate at about 87% or about 30% of the time. By HLA locus, TCR association rates varied in a later analysis, with DRB1 showing the most and HLA-C the fewest. There were reportedly fewer N-insertions in an Asian-associated ancestry cluster than the roughly 670-donor mean, in a later analysis.

The PCR ran on 60 Vbeta and 13 Jbeta primers. Repertoires were generated with immunoSEQ multiplex PCR, while TCRdb's copy carries only in-frame clones and drops some. The table includes 150,000 to 200,000 clones, about 81% detected once. Germline assignment: CDR1 SGHDN and CDR2 FVKESK. Unmatched junction bases numbered 19, after V lost 8 bases and J lost 7 bases. CDR3 length equals 17 residues. What was sequenced was PBMCs. This receptor was taken from a woman under 30 in good health and CMV-seronegative. V gene TRBV14 combines with J gene TRBJ1-5, with 8 nucleotides matching TRBD1. For the CDR3, the DNA is TGTGCCAGCGGAACTGAGGGACTGCAGGGGGCGAGACAGCCCCAGCATTTT. Translated: CASGTEGLQGARQPQHF.